Listed here are 10 T cell receptor beta chains from one sample, sequenced in a study of early T cells in non-severe SARS-CoV-2 infection. TCRdb called the 5' RACE reads again in MiXCR, with one record for every CDR3 protein. Of over 30,000 distinct CDR3 sequences listed, around 5.8% are singletons. The specimen was whole blood. Receptor source: an adult who was a healthcare worker with PCR-confirmed SARS-CoV-2 infection or an uninfected control (not recorded which).

This clonotype was seen many times. The genes are TRBV19 and TRBJ1-2; tentative D call: TRBD1 (5 bases). Trimming cost V 3 bases and J 4 bases, with 12 bases left between them. Germline V gene data show CDR1 as LNHDA and CDR2 as SQIVND (reference sequence). CDR3 length: 14 residues. CDR3 coding DNA: TGTGCCAGTAGTATTCGGGACGGGGGCTATGGCTACACCTTC. It specifies CASSIRDGGYGYTF.

The sample holds many counts of this clonotype. The chain has TRBV2 and TRBJ1-3, with D unresolved. CDR1 SNHLY and CDR2 FYNNEI come from the germline V gene. V was trimmed by 5 bases and J by 0 bases, leaving 8 bases between them. This CDR3 has 14 amino acids. CDR3 sequence: CASSPTSSGNTIYF. DNA for the CDR3: TGTGCCAGCAGTCCGACATCCTCTGGAAACACCATATATTTT. The full variable domain, with the rest looked up from reference TRBV2 and TRBJ1-3, is EPEVTQTPSHQVTQMGQEVILRCVPISNHLYFYWYRQILGQKVEFLVSFYNNEISEKSEIFDDQFSVERPDGSNFTLKIRSTKLEDSAMYFCASSPTSSGNTIYFGEGSWLTVV.

This clonotype came up a few times. A read error may account for a junction end that differs from germline. V and J are TRBV28 and TRBJ2-7; D is perhaps TRBD1 (8 bases). From germline, CDR1 is MDHEN and CDR2 SYDVKM. This CDR3 contains 15 residues. CDR3 sequence: CASSLRQGARGGTNF. Written as DNA, the CDR3 is TGTGCCAGCAGTTTACGGCAGGGGGCGCGCGGGGGCACGAACTTC.

This clonotype was counted ten times or more. The chain employs TRBV29-1 and TRBJ2-3; no reliable D call. Germline V gene lookup returns CDR1 SQVTM and CDR2 ANQGSEA. This CDR3 contains 11 residues. Trimming pared 6 bases from V and 2 bases from J, leaving 6 bases between. CDR3 region: CSVPHTDTQYF. DNA of the CDR3: TGCAGCGTCCCTCACACAGATACGCAGTATTTT.

CDR3 loop: CASSLGTGYGGYTF. The DNA of the CDR3 is TGTGCCAGCAGCTTGGGCACAGGGTATGGTGGCTACACCTTC. This chain links TRBV5-4 with TRBJ1-2, with D tentatively TRBD1 (6 bases). Germline V CDR1 and CDR2: SGHNT, YYREEE (reference sequence). V lost 0 bases and J 7 bases, leaving 13 bases between the germline ends. This CDR3 comprises 14 residues.

CDR3 coding DNA: TGTGCCAGTAGTTCCGGCGATTCCTACGAGCAGTACGTC. Protein sequence: CASSSGDSYEQYV. This rearrangement joins TRBV19 to TRBJ2-7; D not certain. V was trimmed by 5 bases and J by 1 base, leaving 9 bases between them. The germline gives CDR1 LNHDA, CDR2 SQIVND (reference sequence). This CDR3 spans 13 amino acids.

This clonotype was recorded a few times. This chain links TRBV6-1 with TRBJ2-3; D is unresolved. The CDR3 is 14 residues long. V was clipped by 3 bases and J by 6 bases, with 13 bases between them. Germline V lookup: CDR1 MNHNS, CDR2 SASEGT. The chain's CDR3 is CASSDSRPPDTQYF. The CDR3, as DNA: TGTGCCAGCAGTGACTCTAGGCCCCCCGATACGCAGTATTTT.

This clonotype was detected ten times or more. J is TRBJ1-2 and V is TRBV18; no reliable D call. The V gene lost 0 bases and the J gene lost 7 bases, with 15 bases spanning the gap. The germline V gene encodes CDR1 KGHSH and CDR2 LQKENI. The CDR3 length is 15 residues. The CDR3 here is CASSPPSALRAGYTF. The CDR3 DNA is TGTGCCAGCTCACCACCGTCAGCACTTCGGGCTGGCTACACCTTC.

This clonotype showed up many times. The chain has TRBV6-5 and TRBJ1-2, with D tentatively TRBD1 (5 bases). CDR1 is MNHEY, CDR2 SVGAGI, per germline. The germline V and J ends were trimmed by 7 bases and 0 bases, with 9 bases remaining between them. The CDR3 runs 13 residues. The CDR3 bases are TGTGCCAGCACAGACAGCTCTAACTATGGCTACACCTTC. It codes for CASTDSSNYGYTF.

This clonotype occurred many times. V and J are TRBV11-2 and TRBJ2-7; no definite D call. The V gene lost 6 bases and the J gene lost 3 bases, with 6 bases spanning the gap. Germline V CDR1 and CDR2: SGHAT, FQNNGV. The CDR3 runs to 11 residues. CDR3 sequence reads: CASRNFYEQYF. As DNA, the CDR3 is TGTGCCAGCAGGAATTTCTACGAGCAGTACTTC.